This T cell receptor beta chain was recorded in a study of blood T cell repertoires in COVID-19. Across the study: PBMCs, B-cell-depleted T cells, or T cells were the source of the cDNA or gDNA that made up the material.

Authors' data handling: Reference gene primer amplification yielded estimated nucleated cell counts. Using immunoSEQ multiplex PCR, the repertoire was profiled, and TCRdb retains in-frame clones only, with some absent. That table supplies the V and J calls and clone size; D and trimming were determined from the DNA. The profile shows 200,000 to 250,000 clones, roughly 83% of them singletons. Participants came from fewer than 25 US areas, aged about 18 to 89 years. CDR1 and CDR2 (germline): WSHSY, SAAADI. The CDR3 spans 14 residues. Trimming removed 2 bases at V and 5 bases at J, with 10 bases between.

The sample comprised PBMCs or T cells enriched from blood (not recorded which). The V call is TRBV10-2, the J call TRBJ1-5; D uncertain. The origin of this receptor is a woman between 40 and 50 years old with acute COVID-19. The CDR3 bases are TGCGCCAGCAGTGAGGGAGTTTCCCATCAGCCCCAGCATTTT. It codes for CASSEGVSHQPQHF.